This T cell receptor (beta chain) stems from a study of patients and donors after allogeneic stem cell transplantation (dated by TCRdb to 2018 to 2021). CDR1 MGHDK and CDR2 SYGVNS were looked up in the germline V gene. The CDR3 holds 15 amino acids from the cysteine to the phenylalanine. Solely the CDR3 DNA is kept, with 45 bases framed from the first base. Clipping removes 4 bases from V and 1 base from J, with 5 as the unmatched junction base count. This clonotype was seen more than once but under ten times. Its antigen is currently not known. No much larger clone exists at a distance of one base, and base qualities are not known. To prepare the library, RT-PCR was applied. The sample was run on a NextSeq 550. TCRdb itself trimmed the public reads at Q25 with fastp, ran MiXCR and retained productive beta chains. Every CDR3 protein is listed once, alongside the most common genes and DNA of its rows. In this sample the table shows 920,000 or so distinct CDR3 sequences, about 20% of which occur a single time. The ten largest clones represent under 6.5% of the sample.

In this chain, TRBV25-1 is recombined with TRBJ1-1, with 8 middle bases fitting TRBD1. The TCR comes from a human donor who was either an allogeneic HSCT recipient or a stem cell or donor lymphocyte infusion donor (not recorded which). It is not recorded whose cells these are; they may come from a transplant donor. The sample consisted of blood, either unsorted or a sorted T cell fraction (not recorded which). CDR3 loop: CASSARGLGNTEAFF. The base sequence is TGTGCCAGCAGTGCCAGGGGGCTTGGGAACACTGAAGCTTTCTTT.